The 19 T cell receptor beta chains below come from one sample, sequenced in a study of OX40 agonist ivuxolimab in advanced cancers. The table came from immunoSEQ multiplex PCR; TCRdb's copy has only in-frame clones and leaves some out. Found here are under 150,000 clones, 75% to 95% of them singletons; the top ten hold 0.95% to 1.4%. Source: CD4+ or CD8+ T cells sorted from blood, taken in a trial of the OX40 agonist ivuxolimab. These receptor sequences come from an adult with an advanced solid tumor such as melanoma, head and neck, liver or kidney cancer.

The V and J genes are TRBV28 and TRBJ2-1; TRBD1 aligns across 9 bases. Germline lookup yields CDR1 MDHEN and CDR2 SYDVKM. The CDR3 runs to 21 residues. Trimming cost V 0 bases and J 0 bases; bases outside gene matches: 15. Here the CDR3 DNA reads TGTGCCAGCAGTTTATGCCCCCGGGACAGGGCAAATTACTGCTCCTACAATGAGCAGTTCTTC. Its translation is CASSLCPRDRANYCSYNEQFF.

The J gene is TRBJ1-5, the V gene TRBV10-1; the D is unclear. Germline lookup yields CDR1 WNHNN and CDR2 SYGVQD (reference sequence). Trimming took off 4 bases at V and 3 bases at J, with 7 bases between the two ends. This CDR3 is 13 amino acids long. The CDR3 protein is CASSVGHNQPQHF. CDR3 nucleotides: TGCGCCAGCAGTGTCGGGCACAATCAGCCCCAGCATTTT.

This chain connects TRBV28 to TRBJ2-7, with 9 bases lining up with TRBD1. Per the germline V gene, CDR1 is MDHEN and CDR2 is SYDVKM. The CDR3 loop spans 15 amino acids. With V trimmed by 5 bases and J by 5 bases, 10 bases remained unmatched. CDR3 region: CASSIAGTGLNEQYF. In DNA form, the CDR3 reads TGTGCCAGCAGTATTGCCGGGACAGGGCTCAACGAGCAGTACTTC.

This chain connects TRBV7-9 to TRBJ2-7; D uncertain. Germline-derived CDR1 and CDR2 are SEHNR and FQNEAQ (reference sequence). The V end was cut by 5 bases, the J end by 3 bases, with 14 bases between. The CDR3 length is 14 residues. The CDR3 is CASSPSFGRYEQYF. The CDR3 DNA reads TGTGCCAGCAGCCCATCATTCGGGCGCTACGAGCAGTACTTC.

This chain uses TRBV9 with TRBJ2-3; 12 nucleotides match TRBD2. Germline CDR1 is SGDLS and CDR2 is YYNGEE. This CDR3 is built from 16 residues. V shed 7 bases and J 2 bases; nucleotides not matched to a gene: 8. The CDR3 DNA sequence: TGTGCCAGCGGGGTAAGACTAGCGGGGGACACAGATACGCAGTATTTT. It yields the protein CASGVRLAGDTDTQYF.

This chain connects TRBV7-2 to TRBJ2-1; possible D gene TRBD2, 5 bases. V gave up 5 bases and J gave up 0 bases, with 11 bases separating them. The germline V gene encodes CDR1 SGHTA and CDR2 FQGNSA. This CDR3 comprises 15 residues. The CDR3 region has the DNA TGTGCCAGCAGCATAAGCGGTGGCTCCTACAATGAGCAGTTCTTC. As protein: CASSISGGSYNEQFF.

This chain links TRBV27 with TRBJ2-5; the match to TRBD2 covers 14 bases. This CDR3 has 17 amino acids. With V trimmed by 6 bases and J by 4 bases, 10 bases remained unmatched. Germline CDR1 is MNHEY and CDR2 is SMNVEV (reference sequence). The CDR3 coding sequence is TGTGCCAGCAGCCAAAGACTAGCGGGAGGGCCAGGAGAGACCCAGTACTTC. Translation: CASSQRLAGGPGETQYF.

The CDR3 here is CASSLGLAGTNEQFF. DNA for the CDR3: TGTGCCAGCAGTTTGGGACTAGCGGGAACTAATGAGCAGTTCTTC. The chain links TRBV27 to TRBJ2-1, with 13 positions matching TRBD2. V shed 3 bases, J shed 7 bases, and the junction held 3 bases outside the gene matches. CDR1 is MNHEY, CDR2 SMNVEV, per germline (reference sequence). The CDR3 length is 15 residues.

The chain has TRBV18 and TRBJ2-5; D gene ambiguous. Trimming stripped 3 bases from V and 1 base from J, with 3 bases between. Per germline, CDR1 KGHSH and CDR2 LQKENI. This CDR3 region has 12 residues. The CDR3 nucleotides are TGTGCCAGCTCACCGAGCCAAGAGACCCAGTACTTC. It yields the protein CASSPSQETQYF.

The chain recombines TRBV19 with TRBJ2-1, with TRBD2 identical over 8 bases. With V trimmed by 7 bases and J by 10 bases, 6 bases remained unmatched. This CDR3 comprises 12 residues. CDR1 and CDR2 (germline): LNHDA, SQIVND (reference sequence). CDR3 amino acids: CASTAGEFEQFF. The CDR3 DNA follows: TGTGCCAGTACAGCGGGAGAGTTCGAGCAGTTCTTC.

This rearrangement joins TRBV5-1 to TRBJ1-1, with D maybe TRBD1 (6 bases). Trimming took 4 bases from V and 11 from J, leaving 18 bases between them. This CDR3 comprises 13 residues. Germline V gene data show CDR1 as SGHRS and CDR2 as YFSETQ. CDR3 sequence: CASSPTPGQGAFF. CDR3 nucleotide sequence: TGCGCCAGCAGCCCCACGCCGGGCCAGGGGGCTTTCTTT.

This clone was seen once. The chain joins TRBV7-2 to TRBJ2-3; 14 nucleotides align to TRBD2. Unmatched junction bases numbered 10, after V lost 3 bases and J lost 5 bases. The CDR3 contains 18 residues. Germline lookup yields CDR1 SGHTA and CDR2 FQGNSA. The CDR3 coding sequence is TGTGCCAGCAGCTTCCATGCGACTAGCGGGAGGGCGGGAGATACGCAGTATTTT. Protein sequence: CASSFHATSGRAGDTQYF.

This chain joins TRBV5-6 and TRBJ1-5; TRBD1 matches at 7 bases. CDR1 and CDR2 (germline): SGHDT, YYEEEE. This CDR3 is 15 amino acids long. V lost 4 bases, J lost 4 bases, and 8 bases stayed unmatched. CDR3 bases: TGTGCCAGCAGCAGAAAAGGGACAGCAAATCAGCCCCAGCATTTT. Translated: CASSRKGTANQPQHF.

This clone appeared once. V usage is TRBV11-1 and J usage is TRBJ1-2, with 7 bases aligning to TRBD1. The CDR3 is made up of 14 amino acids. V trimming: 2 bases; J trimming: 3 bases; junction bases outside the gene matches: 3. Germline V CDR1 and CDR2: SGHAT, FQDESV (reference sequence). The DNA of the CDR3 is TGTGCCAGCAGCTTATTCCAGGGGGACTATGGCTACACCTTC. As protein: CASSLFQGDYGYTF.

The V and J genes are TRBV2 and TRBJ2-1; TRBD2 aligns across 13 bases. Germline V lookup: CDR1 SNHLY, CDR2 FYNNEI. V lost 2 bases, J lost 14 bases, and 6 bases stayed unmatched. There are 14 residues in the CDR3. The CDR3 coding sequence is TGTGCCAGCAGTGAAACGGTAACTAGCGGGAGGGAGTTCTTC. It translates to CASSETVTSGREFF.

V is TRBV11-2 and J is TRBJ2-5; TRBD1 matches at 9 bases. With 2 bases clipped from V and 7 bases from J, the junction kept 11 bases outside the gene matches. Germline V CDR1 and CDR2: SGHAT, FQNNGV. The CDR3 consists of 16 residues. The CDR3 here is CASSLRQGDVGGTQYF. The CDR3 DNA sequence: TGTGCCAGCAGCTTAAGACAGGGGGACGTAGGAGGGACCCAGTACTTC.

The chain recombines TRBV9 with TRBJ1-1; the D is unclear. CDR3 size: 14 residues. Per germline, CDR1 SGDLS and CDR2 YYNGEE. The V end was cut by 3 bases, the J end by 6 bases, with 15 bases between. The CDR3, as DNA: TGTGCCAGCAGCGCTAGCCCTCGTGGGGCTGAAGCTTTCTTT. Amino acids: CASSASPRGAEAFF.

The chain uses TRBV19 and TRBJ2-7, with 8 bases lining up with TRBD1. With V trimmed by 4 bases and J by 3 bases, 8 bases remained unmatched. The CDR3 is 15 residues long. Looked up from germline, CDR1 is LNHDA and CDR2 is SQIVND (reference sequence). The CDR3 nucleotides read TGTGCCAGTAGTACCGACAGGGGCGATATCTACGAGCAGTACTTC. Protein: CASSTDRGDIYEQYF.

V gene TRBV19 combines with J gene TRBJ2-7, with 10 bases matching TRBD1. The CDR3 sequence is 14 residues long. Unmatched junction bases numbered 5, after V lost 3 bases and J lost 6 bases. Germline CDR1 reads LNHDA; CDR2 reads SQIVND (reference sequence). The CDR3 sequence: CASSMGQGTGEQYF. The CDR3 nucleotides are TGTGCCAGTAGTATGGGACAGGGGACCGGCGAGCAGTACTTC.